Each of the 12 T cell receptor beta chains below was sequenced from the same sample in a study of cytotoxic CD8 clonotypes in ibrutinib-treated CLL. Using immunoSEQ multiplex PCR, the repertoire was profiled, and TCRdb retains in-frame clones only, with some absent. In the table there are 110,000 to 150,000 clones, about 75% of which are singletons. The material sequenced was PBMCs, taken after 24 months of ibrutinib treatment. These receptors all come from a human donor with chronic lymphocytic leukemia.

The chain employs TRBV7-8 and TRBJ1-1; the D is unclear. CDR3 length equals 14 residues. Germline assignment: CDR1 SGHVS and CDR2 FQNEAQ. Trimming left V 2 bases short and J 0 bases short, with 7 bases between. CDR3 coding DNA: TGTGCCAGCAGCTTACAGATTATGAACACTGAAGCTTTCTTT. It encodes CASSLQIMNTEAFF.

The V and J genes are TRBV7-8 and TRBJ2-5; tentative D call: TRBD2 (6 bases). This CDR3 comprises 14 residues. V was shortened by 1 base and J by 5 bases, with 11 bases between the two germline ends. The germline V gene has CDR1 SGHVS and CDR2 FQNEAQ. The CDR3 coding sequence is TGTGCCAGCAGCTTAGGTGCAGGGAGGGAGACCCAGTACTTC. Protein product: CASSLGAGRETQYF.

The V gene is TRBV11-2, the J gene TRBJ2-3; 9 bases map to TRBD2. Germline V gene data show CDR1 as SGHAT and CDR2 as FQNNGV. Losses at the gene ends were 5 bases for V and 5 bases for J; bases not matched to a gene: 14. The CDR3 consists of 17 residues. The CDR3 region is CASSPPTSGTFGDTQYF. CDR3 coding DNA: TGTGCCAGCAGCCCCCCGACTAGCGGCACCTTCGGAGATACGCAGTATTTT.

This clone appeared a single time. J is TRBJ1-2 and V is TRBV5-1, with D hard to call. With 4 bases removed from V and 3 bases from J, the gap between germline ends came to 10 bases. The CDR3 length is 13 residues. Germline assignment: CDR1 SGHRS and CDR2 YFSETQ. DNA of the CDR3: TGCGCCAGCAGCCCTGTTGGGGACTATGGCTACACCTTC. Protein: CASSPVGDYGYTF.

The chain combines TRBV5-5 with TRBJ2-5; 12 bases match TRBD2. The germline gives CDR1 SGHKS, CDR2 YYEKEE (reference sequence). The CDR3 loop spans 15 amino acids. Germline trimming cut 4 bases from V and 6 bases from J; bases unmatched to any gene: 7. For the CDR3, the DNA is TGTGCCAGCAGCCCCGGACTAGCGGGATGGAAGACCCAGTACTTC. As protein: CASSPGLAGWKTQYF.

V usage is TRBV28 and J usage is TRBJ2-4; 13 positions match TRBD2. Losses at the gene ends were 0 bases for V and 8 bases for J; bases not matched to a gene: 10. Germline V CDR1 and CDR2: MDHEN, SYDVKM. This CDR3 comprises 18 residues. The CDR3 DNA reads TGTGCCAGCAGTTTATGGCCAACTAGCGGGAGGGCTAGGGACATTCAGTACTTC. Its translation is CASSLWPTSGRARDIQYF.

V and J are TRBV14 and TRBJ2-3, with D unresolved. Trimming took off 6 bases at V and 5 bases at J, with 12 bases between the two ends. The CDR3 covers 13 residues. Germline V gene sequence: CDR1 SGHDN, CDR2 FVKESK. In DNA form, the CDR3 reads TGTGCCAGCAGTGGTGCGTTGGGAGATACGCAGTATTTT. This codes for CASSGALGDTQYF. The whole variable domain, remainder taken from reference TRBV14 and TRBJ2-3, is EAGVTQFPSHSVIEKGQTVTLRCDPISGHDNLYWYRRVMGKEIKFLLHFVKESKQDESGMPNNRFLAERTGGTYSTLKVQPAELEDSGVYFCASSGALGDTQYFGPGTRLTVL.

J is TRBJ2-7 and V is TRBV27; 14 nucleotides align to TRBD2. The CDR3 consists of 17 residues. Germline values: CDR1 MNHEY, CDR2 SMNVEV (reference sequence). V lost 11 bases, J lost 2 bases, and 14 bases stayed unmatched. DNA for the CDR3: TGTGCCCACTCCCGACTAGCGGGAGGGAGGGGCCCCTACGAGCAGTACTTC. This codes for CAHSRLAGGRGPYEQYF.

This clone was picked up many times. The chain combines TRBV6-1 with TRBJ1-6; 7 positions agree with TRBD1. V was pared by 3 bases and J by 10 bases, with 3 bases of the junction left unmatched. The V gene's germline CDR1 is MNHNS and CDR2 SASEGT. This CDR3 contains 13 residues. CDR3 sequence reads: CASSESGGSPLHF. CDR3 bases: TGTGCCAGCAGTGAGTCAGGGGGATCACCCCTCCACTTT.

This clone was observed once. The chain is built from TRBV5-1 and TRBJ2-1, with D possibly matching TRBD2 (5 bases). Trimming took 0 bases from V and 12 from J, leaving 7 bases between them. Germline-derived CDR1 and CDR2 are SGHRS and YFSETQ. The CDR3 is 11 amino acids. The CDR3 coding sequence is TGCGCCAGCAGCTTGGGGGCGGGGCAGTTCTTC. This encodes CASSLGAGQFF.

The chain carries TRBV30 and TRBJ2-3, with TRBD2 matching over 9 bases. This CDR3 is 14 amino acids long. In germline, CDR1 is GTSNPN, CDR2 SVGIG (reference sequence). The junction had 6 bases not matched to a gene; V was cut back by 4 bases and J by 4 bases. This chain's CDR3 is CAWTRAGGADTQYF. The CDR3 bases are TGTGCCTGGACCAGGGCGGGGGGGGCAGATACGCAGTATTTT.

This clone was counted a few times. This sequence joins TRBV10-3 and TRBJ2-4; either TRBD1 or TRBD2 may fit D (6 bases each). With 0 bases removed from V and 5 bases from J, the gap between germline ends came to 14 bases. The length of the CDR3 is 16 residues. Germline V gene data show CDR1 as ENHRY and CDR2 as SYGVKD. CDR3 protein: CAISESGGRRENIQYF. CDR3 sequence (DNA): TGTGCCATCAGTGAGTCGGGGGGCCGGCGGGAAAACATTCAGTACTTC.